This T cell receptor beta chain was identified during a study of blood T cell repertoires in COVID-19. Study summary: Nucleic acid was either cDNA or gDNA, and it came from T cells, B-cell-depleted T cells, or PBMCs.

The method was immunoSEQ multiplex PCR; TCRdb's version includes in-frame clones alone and lacks a portion of them. The table lists under 250,000 clones, 80% of them singletons, with roughly 4.5% in the top ten. The CDR3 is made up of 17 amino acids. Germline V gene data show CDR1 as SGDLS and CDR2 as YYNGEE. The V and J ends lost 3 bases and 3 bases, in that order; junction bases with no gene match: 11. The receptor was isolated from a man in his thirties or forties with acute COVID-19. The specimen was PBMCs or T cells enriched from blood (not recorded which). The chain recombines TRBV9 with TRBJ2-3; 9 nucleotides agree with TRBD1. CDR3 bases: TGTGCCAGCAGCGCCGAAGTTTGGGACAGGGATACAGATACGCAGTATTTT. As protein: CASSAEVWDRDTDTQYF.